This TCR beta chain was documented in a study of blood T cell repertoires in COVID-19. The data were produced by immunoSEQ multiplex PCR, yet TCRdb's version contains in-frame clones alone and is incomplete. Of hundreds of thousands of clones in the sample, around nine tenths were seen once. Germline CDR1 is MNHEY and CDR2 is SVGEGT. V lost 2 bases to trimming and J lost 4 bases, with 15 bases between them. This CDR3 has 16 residues. The chain uses TRBV6-2 or TRBV6-3 and TRBJ1-5; a possible D gene is TRBD1 (5 bases). The specimen was peripheral blood. This receptor was taken from a man younger than 30 with active or convalescent COVID-19. The CDR3 DNA sequence: TGTGCCAGCAGTTACGCGATAGGGGACTTGAATCAGCCCCAGCATTTT. Translated: CASSYAIGDLNQPQHF.